One and the same sample provided the 27 T cell receptor beta chains below, sequenced in a study of Graves' ophthalmopathy and Graves' hyperthyroidism. The TCR beta CDR3 regions underwent amplification from RNA transcripts. The authors performed first-round RT-PCR with HTBI primers and then a second-round multiplex PCR. TCRdb recomputed calls from the multiplex PCR reads with MiXCR, one row per CDR3 protein. The table has fewer than 250,000 distinct CDR3 sequences, under 30% seen once. The sample taken for sequencing was peripheral blood. Receptors originate from a man between 45 and 60 years old with Graves' ophthalmopathy.

This clonotype was counted many times. The CDR3 bases are TGCAGTGCTAGGGCCACGTGGGGCATGAACACTGAAGCTTTCTTT. The encoded protein is CSARATWGMNTEAFF. This sequence joins TRBV20-1 and TRBJ1-1; TRBD1 might be the D (5 bases). The germline CDR1 and CDR2 sequences are DFQATT and SNEGSKA (reference sequence). Trimming stripped 3 bases from V and 0 bases from J, with 14 bases between. The CDR3 sequence is 15 residues long.

Many counts were recorded for this clonotype. This chain links TRBV24-1 with TRBJ2-6; D is unclear. The ends were cut back, 4 bases at V and 0 bases at J, with 15 bases in the middle. CDR1 and CDR2 (germline): KGHDR, SFDVKD. This CDR3 has 18 amino acids. This CDR3 is CATSERSSLSSGANVLTF. CDR3 in DNA: TGTGCCACCAGTGAGAGGAGCAGCCTGAGCTCTGGGGCCAACGTCCTGACTTTC.

This clonotype showed up many times. This rearrangement joins TRBV28 to TRBJ1-2, with 11 bases fitting TRBD1. Per germline, CDR1 MDHEN and CDR2 SYDVKM. This CDR3 is built from 15 residues. V was clipped by 6 bases and J by 4 bases; unmatched bases: 7. The CDR3, as DNA: TGTGCCAGCAGCCTCCGGGACAGGGGGGCCTATGGCTACACCTTC. Protein sequence: CASSLRDRGAYGYTF.

This clonotype was picked up many times. J is TRBJ2-5 and V is TRBV27, with a possible D match to TRBD1 (6 bases). The CDR3 loop spans 13 amino acids. The germline V gene encodes CDR1 MNHEY and CDR2 SMNVEV (reference sequence). Trimming shortened V by 5 bases and J by 4 bases, and 11 bases separated the two germline ends. The CDR3 sequence: CASSPRRGETQYF. Written as DNA, the CDR3 is TGTGCCAGCAGTCCCCGCAGGGGAGAGACCCAGTACTTC.

This clonotype occurred many times. The chain has TRBV11-2 and TRBJ1-1, with D tentatively TRBD1 (5 bases). The CDR3 loop spans 15 amino acids. V lost 1 base and J lost 6, with 15 bases in between. Germline V gene lookup returns CDR1 SGHAT and CDR2 FQNNGV. The chain's CDR3 is CASSLGPGVSSEAFF. The CDR3, as DNA: TGTGCCAGCAGCTTAGGGCCGGGGGTATCGTCTGAAGCTTTCTTT.

The sample holds many counts of this clonotype. The junction departs from the called germline gene at one end, perhaps through a read error. The V gene is TRBV27, the J gene TRBJ2-7; 7 bases are shared with TRBD1. The CDR3 loop spans 15 amino acids. CDR1 and CDR2 (germline): MNHEY, SMNVEV (reference sequence). The CDR3 nucleotides read TGCGCCAGCAGGGGGTCCCCCCAGGGTACCCACGAGCAGTACTTC. This gives the protein CASRGSPQGTHEQYF.

This clonotype was observed many times. This chain connects TRBV19 to TRBJ2-2; 7 bases map to TRBD2. The CDR3 contains 15 residues. The germline V gene encodes CDR1 LNHDA and CDR2 SQIVND (reference sequence). Trimming took 6 bases from V and 5 from J; bases not matched to a gene: 9. The CDR3 loop is CASRPYSGPTGELFF. The CDR3 DNA reads TGTGCCAGTAGACCTTATAGCGGGCCTACCGGGGAGCTGTTTTTT.

The chain combines TRBV5-1 with TRBJ2-2; the D is unclear. Between the trimmed V and J ends, which lost 9 bases and 1 base, there was a span of 19 bases. This CDR3 is 16 amino acids long. Germline CDR1 reads SGHRS; CDR2 reads YFSETQ. CDR3 coding DNA: TGCGCCACCTCCAAAAGGACGCCGGAGAACACCGGGGAGCTGTTTTTT. Translation gives CATSKRTPENTGELFF.

The chain uses TRBV6-5 and TRBJ2-5; D is perhaps TRBD1 (5 bases). The V gene's germline CDR1 is MNHEY and CDR2 SVGAGI. Trimming shortened V by 6 bases and J by 4 bases, and 12 bases separated the two germline ends. CDR3 length: 13 residues. CDR3 nucleotides: TGTGCCAGCAGGTTAACAGGCACAGAGACCCAGTACTTC. It specifies CASRLTGTETQYF.

This clonotype was recorded many times. J is TRBJ1-5 and V is TRBV7-9, with unresolved D. This CDR3 has 12 amino acids. Germline CDR1 SEHNR, CDR2 FQNEAQ (reference sequence). Trimming left V 8 bases short and J 5 bases short, with 10 bases between. This CDR3 reads CASRLGDQPQHF. In DNA, the CDR3 is TGTGCCAGCCGCCTAGGAGATCAGCCCCAGCATTTT. Full variable domain (outside the CDR3, taken from reference TRBV7-9 and TRBJ1-5): DTGVSQNPRHKITKRGQNVTFRCDPISEHNRLYWYRQTLGQGPEFLTYFQNEAQLEKSRLLSDRFSAERPKGSFSTLEIQRTEQGDSAMYLCASRLGDQPQHFGDGTRLSIL.

V usage is TRBV28 and J usage is TRBJ1-2; D remains unclear. V dropped 5 bases and J dropped 4 bases, with 8 bases sitting between them. CDR1 is MDHEN, CDR2 SYDVKM, per germline. The CDR3 consists of 12 residues. Here the CDR3 reads CASSRTVYGYTF. The CDR3 DNA reads TGTGCCAGCAGTCGGACGGTCTATGGCTACACCTTC.

The chain couples TRBV13 to TRBJ1-2, with no clear D. Deletions cut 6 bases from V and 2 bases from J, with 16 bases between. In germline, CDR1 is PRHDT, CDR2 FYEKMQ (reference sequence). This CDR3 comprises 15 residues. The CDR3 bases are TGTGCCAGCAGTCAGGAGAGGGTGTTAAACTATGGCTACACCTTC. It yields the protein CASSQERVLNYGYTF.

The rearrangement joins TRBV6-2 or TRBV6-3 to TRBJ2-1, with 11 bases identical to TRBD2. This CDR3 spans 16 amino acids. Germline assignment: CDR1 MNHEY and CDR2 SVGEGT. V lost 2 bases to trimming and J lost 8 bases; unmatched junction nucleotides: 8. This chain's CDR3 is CASSYTSGSLQDEQFF. The CDR3 nucleotides are TGTGCCAGCAGTTACACTAGCGGGAGTTTACAGGATGAGCAGTTCTTC.

The V gene is TRBV12-3 or TRBV12-4, the J gene TRBJ2-5, with 7 nucleotides matching TRBD1. The junction had 6 bases not matched to a gene; V was cut back by 8 bases and J by 3 bases. This CDR3 is 13 amino acids long. CDR3: CASRKTGKETQYF. DNA of the CDR3: TGTGCCAGCCGAAAGACAGGGAAAGAGACCCAGTACTTC.

Many counts were recorded for this clonotype. The chain recombines TRBV28 with TRBJ2-7; 8 bases match TRBD1. CDR3 length: 14 residues. Germline V gene lookup returns CDR1 MDHEN and CDR2 SYDVKM. The V segment lost 3 bases and the J segment 1 base; nucleotides outside the gene matches: 2. In nucleotides, the CDR3 is TGTGCCAGCAGTTTTAGGGACAGGTCCTACGAGCAGTACTTC. This gives the protein CASSFRDRSYEQYF.

There are many counts of this clonotype. This chain joins TRBV18 and TRBJ2-4, with TRBD2 matching 7 bases. Unmatched junction bases numbered 3, after V lost 3 bases and J lost 4 bases. The germline V gene encodes CDR1 KGHSH and CDR2 LQKENI. This CDR3 region has 14 residues. The CDR3 DNA is TGTGCCAGCTCACCTGCGGGAGCTAAAAACATTCAGTACTTC. Protein: CASSPAGAKNIQYF.

This clonotype occurred many times. Sequence at one end of the junction differs from germline and may be a read error. The chain joins TRBV6-2 or TRBV6-3 to TRBJ2-4; D remains unclear. This CDR3 has 12 residues. Germline V gene lookup returns CDR1 MNHEY and CDR2 SVGEGT. CDR3: CASSYDGVREFF. The CDR3 region has the DNA TGTGCCAGCAGTTATGACGGAGTACGCGAGTTCTTC.

This clonotype was seen at least ten times. In DNA form, the CDR3 reads TGTGCCAGCAGTGTTACAGGGGCCCAGGAGACCCAGTACTTC. Residues: CASSVTGAQETQYF. The genes are TRBV27 and TRBJ2-5, with 7 bases that match TRBD1. With V trimmed by 5 bases and J by 5 bases, 8 bases remained unmatched. Germline V gene lookup returns CDR1 MNHEY and CDR2 SMNVEV (reference sequence). The CDR3 contains 14 residues.

Ten or more counts support this clonotype. V is TRBV7-9 and J is TRBJ2-5, with 8 bases aligning to TRBD1. Germline V lookup: CDR1 SEHNR, CDR2 FQNEAQ (reference sequence). The CDR3 totals 15 residues. The V and J ends lost 4 bases and 0 bases, in that order; junction bases with no gene match: 4. The CDR3 DNA follows: TGTGCCAGCAGCTCAGAGACAGGGGACCAAGAGACCCAGTACTTC. This encodes CASSSETGDQETQYF.

This clonotype has only one observation. This sequence joins TRBV12-3 or TRBV12-4 and TRBJ2-7, with D perhaps matching TRBD1 (6 bases). This CDR3 is 15 amino acids long. Between the trimmed V and J ends, which lost 0 bases and 5 bases, there was a span of 14 bases. This chain's CDR3 is CASSLARGGAHEQYF. CDR3 DNA sequence: TGTGCCAGCAGTTTAGCCCGAGGGGGTGCCCACGAGCAGTACTTC.

This clonotype was recorded many times. This chain uses TRBV12-5 with TRBJ2-2, with 7 bases aligning to TRBD1. The CDR3 spans 14 residues. Per germline, CDR1 LGHNT and CDR2 FRNRAP. Trimming took 6 bases from V and 0 from J; bases not matched to a gene: 1. As DNA, the CDR3 is TGTGCTAGTGGGACAGGGTCGAACACCGGGGAGCTGTTTTTT. Protein sequence: CASGTGSNTGELFF. The full variable domain, in which reference TRBV12-5 and TRBJ2-2 provide the parts outside the CDR3, is DARVTQTPRHKVTEMGQEVTMRCQPILGHNTVFWYRQTMMQGLELLAYFRNRAPLDDSGMPKDRFSAEMPDATLATLKIQPSEPRDSAVYFCASGTGSNTGELFFGEGSRLTVL.

This clonotype was recorded at least ten times. The chain employs TRBV12-3 or TRBV12-4 and TRBJ2-7; D uncertain. This CDR3 spans 13 amino acids. The germline V and J ends were trimmed by 1 base and 2 bases, with 6 bases remaining between them. Here the CDR3 reads CASSLVVTYEQYF. CDR3 DNA sequence: TGTGCCAGCAGTTTAGTCGTCACCTACGAGCAGTACTTC.

The genes are TRBV12-3 or TRBV12-4 and TRBJ1-1; 8 bases are a match to TRBD1. The CDR3 has 14 residues. V lost 4 bases to trimming and J lost 7 bases; unmatched junction nucleotides: 8. The CDR3 region is CASSYGSQGDEAFF. CDR3 bases: TGTGCCAGCAGTTACGGGTCACAGGGGGATGAAGCTTTCTTT.

This clonotype has ten or more counts. The chain recombines TRBV14 with TRBJ2-7; tentative D call: TRBD2 (5 bases). This CDR3 region has 13 residues. Trimming left V 6 bases short and J 3 bases short, with 12 bases between. Germline V gene lookup returns CDR1 SGHDN and CDR2 FVKESK. The CDR3, as DNA: TGTGCCAGCAGTGGTAACCGGGACTACGAGCAGTACTTC. It codes for CASSGNRDYEQYF.

This clonotype has at least ten counts. The rearrangement joins TRBV7-8 to TRBJ2-7; 10 nucleotides line up with TRBD1. The CDR3 is 14 residues long. Germline V gene sequence: CDR1 SGHVS, CDR2 FQNEAQ. With V trimmed by 7 bases and J by 6 bases, 9 bases remained unmatched. The CDR3 region has the DNA TGTGCCAGCACCTTCTCGGGACAGGGGATCGAGCAGTACTTC. Translating it yields CASTFSGQGIEQYF. Based on the CDR3 plus reference TRBV7-8 and TRBJ2-7, the full variable domain is GAGVSQSPRYKVAKRGQDVALRCDPISGHVSLFWYQQALGQGPEFLTYFQNEAQLDKSGLPSDRFFAERPEGSVSTLKIQRTQQEDSAVYLCASTFSGQGIEQYFGPGTRLTVT.

The rearrangement links TRBV27 to TRBJ2-7; D possibly corresponds to TRBD1 (5 bases). The V gene's germline CDR1 is MNHEY and CDR2 SMNVEV (reference sequence). V lost 2 bases, J lost 2 bases, and 13 bases lay in between. The CDR3 is 15 residues long. CDR3 nucleotide sequence: TGTGCCAGCAGTTTAGGGGCAGCCGACGCCTACGAGCAGTACTTC. Translating gives CASSLGAADAYEQYF.

The table lists this clonotype with many counts. The rearrangement links TRBV11-2 to TRBJ2-2, with unresolved D. Looked up from germline, CDR1 is SGHAT and CDR2 is FQNNGV. Trimming shortened V by 5 bases and J by 7 bases, and 11 bases separated the two germline ends. The CDR3 extends over 13 amino acids. Here the CDR3 reads CASSPESSGELFF. The CDR3 DNA is TGTGCCAGCAGCCCTGAGAGTAGCGGGGAGCTGTTTTTT.